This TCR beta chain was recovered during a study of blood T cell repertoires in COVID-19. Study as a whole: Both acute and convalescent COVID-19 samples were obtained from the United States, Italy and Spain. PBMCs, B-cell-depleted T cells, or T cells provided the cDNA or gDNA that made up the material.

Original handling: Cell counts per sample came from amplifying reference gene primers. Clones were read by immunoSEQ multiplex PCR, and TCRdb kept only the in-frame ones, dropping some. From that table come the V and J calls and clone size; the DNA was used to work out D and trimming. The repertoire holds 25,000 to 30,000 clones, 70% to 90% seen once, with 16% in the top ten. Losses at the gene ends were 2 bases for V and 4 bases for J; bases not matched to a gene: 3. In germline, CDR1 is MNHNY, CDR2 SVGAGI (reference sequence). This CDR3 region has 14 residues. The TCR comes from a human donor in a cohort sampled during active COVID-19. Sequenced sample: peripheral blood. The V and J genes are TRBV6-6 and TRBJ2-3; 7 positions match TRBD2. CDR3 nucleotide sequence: TGTGCCAGCAGTTACCTTACTAGCGCAGATACGCAGTATTTT. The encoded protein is CASSYLTSADTQYF.